The 25 T cell receptor beta chains below come from one sample, sequenced in a study of blood T cell repertoires in COVID-19. Clones were sequenced by immunoSEQ multiplex PCR, and TCRdb holds only the in-frame ones, with some missing. Of about 370,000 clones listed, 80% to 90% are singletons. Specimen: PBMCs or T cells enriched from blood (not recorded which). The receptors come from a man between 18 and 35 years old who had recovered from COVID-19.

This rearrangement joins TRBV2 to TRBJ1-4; D gene ambiguous. V gave up 8 bases and J gave up 6 bases, with 13 bases separating them. From germline, CDR1 is SNHLY and CDR2 FYNNEI. The CDR3 extends over 13 amino acids. DNA for the CDR3: TGTGCCAGCTCGGGAGACGTATATGAAAAACTGTTTTTT. This codes for CASSGDVYEKLFF.

The V and J genes are TRBV7-2 and TRBJ1-6; 7 bases are a match to TRBD1. The germline gives CDR1 SGHTA, CDR2 FQGNSA. The ends lost 5 bases at V and 9 bases at J; junction bases unmatched: 7. The CDR3 runs 14 residues. In DNA, the CDR3 is TGTGCCAGCAGCCGCGACAGGGTGGGTTCACCCCTCCACTTT. This gives the protein CASSRDRVGSPLHF.

The rearrangement links TRBV27 to TRBJ1-4, with 9 bases that match TRBD1. Looked up from germline, CDR1 is MNHEY and CDR2 is SMNVEV (reference sequence). V was clipped by 3 bases and J by 5 bases; unmatched bases: 1. The CDR3 extends over 14 amino acids. This CDR3 is CASSFGTGNEKLFF. CDR3 nucleotide sequence: TGTGCCAGCAGTTTCGGGACAGGGAATGAAAAACTGTTTTTT.

The chain recombines TRBV10-1 with TRBJ1-3; D not resolved. Per germline, CDR1 WNHNN and CDR2 SYGVQD (reference sequence). V gave up 8 bases and J gave up 0 bases, with 14 bases separating them. This CDR3 has 15 residues. The CDR3 DNA reads as TGCGCCAGCTCCCAACACGAATACTCTGGAAACACCATATATTTT. This encodes CASSQHEYSGNTIYF.

V gene TRBV12-5 combines with J gene TRBJ1-1, with D uncertain. The CDR3 covers 15 residues. Germline V gives CDR1 LGHNT, CDR2 FRNRAP. Trimming removed 2 bases from V and 4 bases from J, with 14 bases in between. As DNA, the CDR3 is TGTGCTAGTGGTTTGTTTACGGGGTTGCGCACTGAAGCTTTCTTT. Translating gives CASGLFTGLRTEAFF. Full variable domain (outside the CDR3, taken from reference TRBV12-5 and TRBJ1-1): DARVTQTPRHKVTEMGQEVTMRCQPILGHNTVFWYRQTMMQGLELLAYFRNRAPLDDSGMPKDRFSAEMPDATLATLKIQPSEPRDSAVYFCASGLFTGLRTEAFFGQGTRLTVV.

The chain recombines TRBV4-3 with TRBJ1-1; unclear D gene. Germline-derived CDR1 and CDR2 are LGHNA and YSLEER. This CDR3 comprises 13 residues. Trimming stripped 0 bases from V and 11 bases from J, with 13 bases between. Here the CDR3 reads CASSQETSSAAFF. DNA of the CDR3: TGCGCCAGCAGCCAAGAGACATCCTCTGCGGCTTTCTTT.

The chain has TRBV6-5 and TRBJ2-1, with D possibly being TRBD1 (5 bases). The germline V gene encodes CDR1 MNHEY and CDR2 SVGAGI. V lost 2 bases, J lost 6 bases, and 14 bases lay in between. CDR3 length equals 15 residues. CDR3 coding DNA: TGTGCCAGCAGTTACCTCAATTCTAGGGGCAATGAGCAGTTCTTC. This translates into CASSYLNSRGNEQFF.

This clone has only a few counts. The rearrangement links TRBV19 to TRBJ1-1; 7 bases fit TRBD1. The V and J ends lost 7 bases and 0 bases, in that order; junction bases with no gene match: 5. The CDR3 is 14 amino acids. The germline V gene encodes CDR1 LNHDA and CDR2 SQIVND (reference sequence). DNA for the CDR3: TGTGCCAGTATCTCGACAGGGTTGAACACTGAAGCTTTCTTT. Amino acid sequence: CASISTGLNTEAFF.

The genes are TRBV4-1 and TRBJ2-2; 9 positions agree with TRBD2. There are 17 residues in the CDR3. V lost 4 bases to trimming and J lost 6 bases; unmatched junction nucleotides: 12. Per germline, CDR1 MGHRA and CDR2 YSYEKL. The CDR3 bases are TGCGCCAGCAGCCCCAGGGGTGGCGGGGGGGCCTCCGGGGAGCTGTTTTTT. Protein product: CASSPRGGGGASGELFF.

The chain links TRBV30 to TRBJ2-1; 16 nucleotides align to TRBD2. J gave up 9 bases and V 3 bases, and 11 bases lay outside the gene matches. Germline loops: CDR1 GTSNPN, CDR2 SVGIG (reference sequence). The CDR3 loop spans 17 amino acids. This chain's CDR3 is CAWRPVGLAGGEGEQFF. The CDR3 nucleotides read TGTGCCTGGAGGCCGGTGGGACTAGCGGGAGGGGAGGGTGAGCAGTTCTTC.

The chain has TRBV4-3 and TRBJ2-1, with 7 bases lining up with TRBD1. CDR1 and CDR2 (germline): LGHNA, YSLEER. The CDR3 consists of 17 residues. V shed 1 base, J shed 4 bases, and the junction held 10 bases outside the gene matches. CDR3 in amino acids: CASSQVSTRQGYNEQFF. The CDR3 nucleotides are TGCGCCAGCAGCCAAGTTTCGACGCGACAGGGATACAATGAGCAGTTCTTC.

This chain links TRBV3-1 (or the pseudogene TRBV3-2) with TRBJ2-3; D may be TRBD2 (5 bases). CDR3 length: 17 amino acids. Looked up from germline, CDR1 is LGHDT and CDR2 is YNNKEL (reference sequence). Deletions cut 0 bases from V and 6 bases from J, with 19 bases between. CDR3 loop: CASSQDATGWDGDTQYF. In nucleotides, the CDR3 is TGTGCCAGCAGCCAAGATGCAACGGGGTGGGATGGGGATACGCAGTATTTT.

V gene TRBV4-1 combines with J gene TRBJ2-1, with 12 bases that match TRBD1. The junction had 11 bases not matched to a gene; V was cut back by 4 bases and J by 7 bases. This CDR3 region has 17 residues. Germline lookup yields CDR1 MGHRA and CDR2 YSYEKL. CDR3 sequence reads: CASSREGQGARGNEQFF. CDR3 in DNA: TGCGCCAGCAGCCGGGAGGGACAGGGGGCGCGGGGAAATGAGCAGTTCTTC.

The V gene is TRBV4-1, the J gene TRBJ2-3; TRBD2 might be the D (7 bases). This CDR3 spans 18 amino acids. V was pared by 0 bases and J by 6 bases, with 22 bases between. CDR1 MGHRA and CDR2 YSYEKL come from the germline V gene. The DNA for the CDR3 is TGCGCCAGCAGCCAAGACGATCGGGGGGCTCGCCTCCGGGATACGCAGTATTTT. It translates to CASSQDDRGARLRDTQYF.

V gene TRBV19 combines with J gene TRBJ2-5; 8 bases are a match to TRBD2. Germline V gene sequence: CDR1 LNHDA, CDR2 SQIVND (reference sequence). The CDR3 loop spans 15 amino acids. Trimming at V came to 7 bases and at J to 1 base, leaving 8 bases not matched to a gene. The CDR3 nucleotides are TGTGCCAGTACCCTTGGACTAGCTTCCCAAGAGACCCAGTACTTC. Translating gives CASTLGLASQETQYF.

Note on this clone: Different DNA sequences within this sample yield the same CDR3. The chain combines TRBV6-5 with TRBJ1-5; D gene ambiguous. CDR3 length: 14 amino acids. Per germline, CDR1 MNHEY and CDR2 SVGAGI. V shed 6 bases and J shed 0 bases, with 9 bases lying between them. CDR3 amino acids: CASSLRYSNQPQHF. CDR3 nucleotide sequence: TGTGCCAGCAGCTTACGGTATAGCAATCAGCCCCAGCATTTT.

This clone was detected once. The rearrangement uses TRBV9 and TRBJ2-1, with 11 bases lining up with TRBD2. This CDR3 spans 15 amino acids. CDR1 and CDR2 from the germline V gene are SGDLS and YYNGEE. The V gene end was trimmed by 4 bases and the J gene end by 4 bases; junction bases not matched to a gene: 4. DNA of the CDR3: TGTGCCAGCAGCCCGGGACTAGCGGATTACAATGAGCAGTTCTTC. Translation: CASSPGLADYNEQFF.

V usage is TRBV7-6 and J usage is TRBJ2-5; possible D gene TRBD2, 6 bases. Germline V gene sequence: CDR1 SGHVS, CDR2 FNYEAQ. This CDR3 is 14 amino acids long. The V gene lost 5 bases and the J gene lost 5 bases, with 15 bases spanning the gap. The CDR3 DNA reads TGTGCCAGCAGCCCCCATGCGGAGGGGGAGACCCAGTACTTC. Residues: CASSPHAEGETQYF.

The chain links TRBV7-9 to TRBJ2-1; the match to TRBD2 covers 7 bases. The V gene's germline CDR1 is SEHNR and CDR2 FQNEAQ (reference sequence). The ends lost 6 bases at V and 8 bases at J; junction bases unmatched: 16. The CDR3 has 16 residues. Written as DNA, the CDR3 is TGTGCCAGCAGTTACTGGGTCGGGGGGACCTCCGATGAGCAGTTCTTC. It codes for CASSYWVGGTSDEQFF.

This clone was detected once. The chain uses TRBV6-5 and TRBJ1-2, with a weak D call TRBD1 (6 bases). The CDR3 covers 16 residues. V was cut by 0 bases and J by 5 bases, with 16 bases left in between. The germline CDR1 and CDR2 sequences are MNHEY and SVGAGI. CDR3 coding DNA: TGTGCCAGCAGTTACTCCTCAGGGGTCGGCCGGTATGGCTACACCTTC. Translation gives CASSYSSGVGRYGYTF.

This chain joins TRBV9 and TRBJ2-5; TRBD2 aligns across 12 bases. V trimming: 4 bases; J trimming: 2 bases; junction bases outside the gene matches: 6. The CDR3 sequence is 16 residues long. The germline V gene has CDR1 SGDLS and CDR2 YYNGEE. The CDR3 spells CASSPWTSGEQETQYF. The CDR3 bases are TGTGCCAGCAGCCCATGGACTAGCGGGGAGCAAGAGACCCAGTACTTC.

The rearrangement links TRBV24-1 to TRBJ2-1, with D hard to call. Germline V gives CDR1 KGHDR, CDR2 SFDVKD. V lost 3 bases and J 11 bases, leaving 10 bases between the germline ends. There are 12 residues in the CDR3. The CDR3 DNA sequence: TGTGCCACCAGTGATGACATAAATAAGCAGTTCTTC. Amino acid sequence: CATSDDINKQFF.

A note on this clone: The sample has other DNA sequences that encode this CDR3 too. This chain links TRBV7-9 with TRBJ2-2; TRBD2 is a possible D gene (5 bases). The CDR3 is 14 residues long. V dropped 2 bases and J dropped 3 bases, with 7 bases sitting between them. Germline-derived CDR1 and CDR2 are SEHNR and FQNEAQ (reference sequence). CDR3 coding DNA: TGTGCCAGCAGCTTACGGGGAGACACCGGGGAGCTGTTTTTT. It yields the protein CASSLRGDTGELFF.

The V gene is TRBV27, the J gene TRBJ2-6, with 7 positions matching TRBD2. The CDR3 sequence is 16 residues long. V shed 4 bases and J 2 bases; nucleotides not matched to a gene: 5. Germline CDR1 reads MNHEY; CDR2 reads SMNVEV (reference sequence). CDR3 loop: CASSYEGLTGANVLTF. CDR3 sequence (DNA): TGTGCCAGCAGTTACGAGGGACTAACTGGGGCCAACGTCCTGACTTTC.

The V and J genes are TRBV6-5 and TRBJ1-2, with 7 positions matching TRBD1. The length of the CDR3 is 14 residues. Per germline, CDR1 MNHEY and CDR2 SVGAGI. Germline trimming cut 10 bases from V and 4 bases from J; bases unmatched to any gene: 12. The CDR3 region is CATHPPRDSYGYTF. In DNA form, the CDR3 reads TGTGCCACCCACCCACCCCGGGACAGCTATGGCTACACCTTC.